A selection of T cell receptor beta chains follows, all from one sample in a study of CD8+CD57+ T cells in acquired aplastic anemia. TCRdb analysed the reads with MiXCR anew, one entry per CDR3 protein. The sample holds about 95,000 distinct CDR3 sequences; 55% to 80% are singletons and the top ten take approximately 60%. The sample comprised sorted CD4+, CD8+, or CD8+CD57+ T cells (not recorded which) from PBMCs. These receptors all come from a human donor with aplastic anemia. CDR3s include the opening cysteine and the closing phenylalanine or tryptophan. A D gene is named only where the DNA matches it firmly. Clone sizes are given selectively: once, few, many, or a class where the clone is expanded.

NA,TRBV4-3,TRBJ1-2,NA,TGCGCCAGCAGCCAAGGGACCGAGGGTACCTATGGCTACACCTTC,CASSQGTEGTYGYTF
NA,TRBV20-1,TRBJ2-5,NA,TGCAGTGCTAGACCGGAATGGGGTGAGACCCAGTACTTC,CSARPEWGETQYF
TRBD2,TRBV7-8,TRBJ2-7,NA,TGTGCCAGCAGCTGGCTTGCCCTAGCGGGGGGGCTTGAGCAGTACTTC,CASSWLALAGGLEQYF
NA,TRBV7-9,TRBJ2-4,NA,TGTGCCAGCAGCTCAGGGGAGGAAAACATTCAGTACTTC,CASSSGEENIQYF
NA,TRBV15,TRBJ1-2,few,TGTGCCACCAGCAGATCCCTTGGGGCAGACTATGGCTACACCTTC,CATSRSLGADYGYTF
NA,TRBV12-3/TRBV12-4,TRBJ1-2,NA,TGTGCCAGCAGCCGCCGAGGGGTAGGAGATGGCTACACCTTC,CASSRRGVGDGYTF
NA,TRBV10-2,TRBJ2-7,NA,TGCGCCAGCAGTGAGTTTAGGGGGAACTACGAGCAGTACTTC,CASSEFRGNYEQYF
TRBD1,TRBV12-3/TRBV12-4,TRBJ2-2,NA,TGTGCCAGCAGTTTCAACAGGGGCGACACCGGGGAGCTGTTTTTT,CASSFNRGDTGELFF
TRBD1,TRBV20-1,TRBJ2-3,NA,TGCAGTGCTGTGACAGGGTGGAAGGATACGCAGTATTTT,CSAVTGWKDTQYF
NA,TRBV10-3,TRBJ1-2,NA,TGTGCCATCAGTGAGTCGGCCGGAGGGGGCTACACCTTC,CAISESAGGGYTF
NA,TRBV2,TRBJ1-5,NA,TGTGCCAGCAGTGAAAGGACAGTTAGCAACCAGCCCCAGCATTTT,CASSERTVSNQPQHF
NA,TRBV19,TRBJ2-7,NA,TGTGCCAGTAGTATAGCGGCCATTGCCTACGAGCAGTACTTC,CASSIAAIAYEQYF
TRBD1,TRBV19,TRBJ2-3,NA,TGTGCCAGTAGGAGGACAGGGACCACAGATACGCAGTATTTT,CASRRTGTTDTQYF
TRBD2,TRBV7-7,TRBJ2-3,NA,TGTGCCAGCAGCTTAGAACGGGAGGTTCGCACAGATACGCAGTATTTT,CASSLEREVRTDTQYF
NA,TRBV24-1,TRBJ2-5,once,TGTGCCACCAGTGGATGGGCAGAACAAGAGACCCAGTACTTC,CATSGWAEQETQYF
NA,TRBV20-1,TRBJ1-1,once,TGCAGTGCTAGTCAGACTTACCGGGACACTGAAGCTTTCTTT,CSASQTYRDTEAFF
NA,TRBV10-3,TRBJ2-7,NA,TGTGCCATCAGCGAATCCTCACAGGGCTCCTACGAGCAGTACTTC,CAISESSQGSYEQYF
NA,TRBV20-1,TRBJ2-1,NA,TGCAGTGCTAGCCGGATCGATGAGCAGTTCTTC,CSASRIDEQFF